Presented here are 30 T cell receptor beta chains from one specimen sequenced in a study of T-cell memory formation after mild COVID-19. TCRdb itself ran the 5' RACE reads through MiXCR, one entry per CDR3 protein. Of 450,000 or so distinct CDR3 sequences in the sample, approximately 25% are singletons; the top ten hold about 12%. The sequenced sample consisted of PBMCs or a T cell subset sorted from them (not recorded which). The receptors come from an adult woman who had mild COVID-19 (a few samples of this study predate the infection). Cell type and time point are not known.

The chain combines TRBV7-3 with TRBJ2-1; tentatively, D is TRBD1 or TRBD2 (5 bases each). V lost 5 bases and J 2 bases, leaving 19 bases between the germline ends. Germline V gene sequence: CDR1 SGHTA, CDR2 FQGTGA. This CDR3 is built from 17 residues. This CDR3 is CASSLMGGGAPYNEQFF. As DNA, the CDR3 is TGTGCCAGCAGCCTCATGGGTGGGGGAGCGCCCTACAATGAGCAGTTCTTC.

The chain carries TRBV12-3 or TRBV12-4 and TRBJ1-6; a weak D match, TRBD1 (6 bases). The CDR3 extends over 14 amino acids. Trimming shortened V by 6 bases and J by 5 bases, and 11 bases separated the two germline ends. CDR3 coding DNA: TGTGCCAGCAGCCCGACAGGACATAATTCACCCCTCCACTTT. This gives the protein CASSPTGHNSPLHF.

This clonotype has only a few counts. The DNA for the CDR3 is TGTGCCAGCATGGGCCAGGAGAAAATTAGCGGGGACGAGCAGTACTTC. As protein: CASMGQEKISGDEQYF. This chain uses TRBV12-3 or TRBV12-4 with TRBJ2-7; 8 nucleotides match TRBD2. Trimming cost V 7 bases and J 5 bases; bases outside gene matches: 16. The CDR3 sequence is 16 residues long.

V is TRBV30 and J is TRBJ2-2, with D uncertain. CDR3 length: 11 residues. CDR1 GTSNPN and CDR2 SVGIG come from the germline V gene (reference sequence). With 3 bases removed from V and 7 bases from J, the gap between germline ends came to 6 bases. The CDR3 region is CAWRYYGELFF. In DNA form, the CDR3 reads TGTGCCTGGAGATATTACGGGGAGCTGTTTTTT.

The table lists this clonotype with a few counts. V and J are TRBV15 and TRBJ2-5; tentative D call: TRBD2 (5 bases). Germline CDR1 is LNHNV and CDR2 is YYDKDF (reference sequence). With 0 bases removed from V and 6 bases from J, the gap between germline ends came to 11 bases. This CDR3 is built from 14 residues. CDR3: CATSRERAQKTQYF. The CDR3 DNA sequence: TGTGCCACCAGCAGAGAGCGGGCACAGAAGACCCAGTACTTC.

This chain uses TRBV4-1 with TRBJ2-1, with 14 bases identical to TRBD2. Losses at the gene ends were 4 bases for V and 9 bases for J; bases not matched to a gene: 2. The length of the CDR3 is 14 residues. Germline values: CDR1 MGHRA, CDR2 YSYEKL. As DNA, the CDR3 is TGCGCCAGCAGCCCGGGACTAGCGGGAGCTGAGCAGTTCTTC. This sequence encodes CASSPGLAGAEQFF.

This clonotype turned up a few times. The chain is built from TRBV3-1 and TRBJ2-1, with TRBD2 identical over 9 bases. Unmatched junction bases numbered 13, after V lost 1 base and J lost 6 bases. Germline V gives CDR1 LGHDT, CDR2 YNNKEL (reference sequence). The CDR3 totals 18 residues. This CDR3 reads CASSQVEFAGGRSNEQFF. The CDR3 DNA follows: TGTGCCAGCAGCCAAGTCGAGTTTGCGGGAGGGAGGAGCAATGAGCAGTTCTTC.

This clonotype was counted many times. This rearrangement joins TRBV12-3 or TRBV12-4 to TRBJ2-3; 11 bases are shared with TRBD2. This CDR3 is built from 17 residues. The V and J ends lost 3 bases and 0 bases, in that order; junction bases with no gene match: 5. Written as DNA, the CDR3 is TGTGCCAGCAGTTTTACTAGCGGGAGTGATAGCACAGATACGCAGTATTTT. This gives the protein CASSFTSGSDSTDTQYF.

The chain uses TRBV4-1 and TRBJ1-1; TRBD1 might be the D (5 bases). The germline V gene encodes CDR1 MGHRA and CDR2 YSYEKL. The germline V and J ends were trimmed by 2 bases and 1 base, with 11 bases remaining between them. The CDR3 totals 15 residues. The CDR3 loop reads CASSQQGRTNTEAFF. CDR3 bases: TGCGCCAGCAGCCAACAGGGACGGACGAACACTGAAGCTTTCTTT.

The chain combines TRBV5-4 with TRBJ1-2, with D perhaps matching TRBD1 (5 bases). Trimming took off 4 bases at V and 3 bases at J, with 16 bases between the two ends. CDR1 and CDR2 (germline): SGHNT, YYREEE (reference sequence). This CDR3 is built from 15 residues. The CDR3 nucleotides are TGTGCCAGCAGCCCTCGACACAAGGGACACTATGGCTACACCTTC. It specifies CASSPRHKGHYGYTF.

This chain joins TRBV5-1 and TRBJ2-1; D perhaps matches TRBD2 (5 bases). CDR1 and CDR2 from the germline V gene are SGHRS and YFSETQ. The CDR3 length is 16 residues. Between the trimmed V and J ends, which lost 4 bases and 3 bases, there was a span of 17 bases. The chain's CDR3 is CASSRTSFGGYNEQFF. The CDR3 DNA sequence: TGCGCCAGCAGCCGGACTTCCTTTGGAGGCTACAATGAGCAGTTCTTC.

The chain uses TRBV2 and TRBJ1-3; 7 bases are a match to TRBD1. CDR1 is SNHLY, CDR2 FYNNEI, per germline. The CDR3 sequence is 15 residues long. The ends lost 2 bases at V and 6 bases at J; junction bases unmatched: 7. This chain's CDR3 is CASSERTGFENTIYF. CDR3 nucleotides: TGTGCCAGCAGTGAAAGGACAGGCTTCGAAAACACCATATATTTT.

This clonotype was counted a few times. The chain employs TRBV5-1 and TRBJ1-2, with 7 bases aligning to TRBD1. The CDR3 loop spans 13 amino acids. Germline V gene sequence: CDR1 SGHRS, CDR2 YFSETQ. The ends lost 5 bases at V and 8 bases at J; junction bases unmatched: 9. CDR3 nucleotides: TGCGCCAGCAGTTCTGGACAGGCCGCAGGCTACACCTTC. It translates to CASSSGQAAGYTF.

The gene calls are TRBV30 and TRBJ2-5; TRBD1 matches at 7 bases. The CDR3 length is 16 residues. Per the germline V gene, CDR1 is GTSNPN and CDR2 is SVGIG (reference sequence). Trimming removed 1 base from V and 2 bases from J; junction bases left unmatched: 10. CDR3 sequence (DNA): TGTGCCTGGAGTGCAGGCCTGACAGGGCCACAAGAGACCCAGTACTTC. Its protein is CAWSAGLTGPQETQYF.

This clonotype has a handful of counts. The V call is TRBV20-1, the J call TRBJ2-2; D is ambiguous. V was clipped by 6 bases and J by 4 bases, with 6 bases between them. Germline CDR1 DFQATT, CDR2 SNEGSKA (reference sequence). The CDR3 runs to 11 residues. The CDR3 DNA is TGCAGTGCCGGGTTCACCGGGGAGCTGTTTTTT. It translates to CSAGFTGELFF.

The chain carries TRBV12-3 or TRBV12-4 and TRBJ1-1; perhaps TRBD1 as D (5 bases). This CDR3 has 14 residues. Trimming cost V 5 bases and J 4 bases, with 14 bases left between them. The CDR3 protein is CASSLQRGGTEAFF. DNA for the CDR3: TGTGCCAGCAGTCTCCAAAGGGGAGGCACTGAAGCTTTCTTT.

This clonotype was recorded a few times. The chain couples TRBV7-8 to TRBJ2-5; a possible D gene is TRBD2 (6 bases). This CDR3 spans 16 amino acids. V dropped 1 base and J dropped 1 base, with 13 bases sitting between them. CDR1 is SGHVS and CDR2 is FQNEAQ in the germline V gene. The CDR3 loop reads CASSLGGAGGQETQYF. In nucleotides, the CDR3 is TGTGCCAGCAGCTTAGGTGGTGCCGGGGGCCAAGAGACCCAGTACTTC.

The rearrangement uses TRBV6-5 and TRBJ1-1, with D possibly being TRBD1 (5 bases). This CDR3 is built from 17 residues. Germline V gene data show CDR1 as MNHEY and CDR2 as SVGAGI. V was pared by 6 bases and J by 0 bases, with 20 bases between. The CDR3 is CASRSGAAPLMNTEAFF. CDR3 bases: TGTGCCAGCAGATCTGGGGCCGCTCCGCTGATGAACACTGAAGCTTTCTTT.

The rearrangement links TRBV9 to TRBJ2-3, with a possible D match to TRBD2 (7 bases). V gave up 2 bases and J gave up 3 bases, with 13 bases separating them. The CDR3 is 15 residues long. Germline CDR1 SGDLS, CDR2 YYNGEE. CDR3 amino acids: CASSVKGGPTDTQYF. The CDR3 DNA follows: TGTGCCAGCAGCGTGAAGGGGGGGCCAACAGATACGCAGTATTTT.

The gene calls are TRBV5-5 and TRBJ2-3, with 11 nucleotides matching TRBD2. V was clipped by 3 bases and J by 4 bases; unmatched bases: 4. The CDR3 sequence is 15 residues long. The germline V gene encodes CDR1 SGHKS and CDR2 YYEKEE (reference sequence). DNA of the CDR3: TGTGCCAGCAGCTCTACTAGCGGGAGTCCAGATACGCAGTATTTT. Translation: CASSSTSGSPDTQYF.

This clonotype appeared a few times. V usage is TRBV5-1 and J usage is TRBJ2-7; a possible D gene is TRBD1 (6 bases). Looked up from germline, CDR1 is SGHRS and CDR2 is YFSETQ. V was cut by 6 bases and J by 5 bases, with 15 bases left in between. The CDR3 runs 13 residues. CDR3 in DNA: TGCGCCAGCAACCCTTCGGGACACCACGAGCAGTACTTC. Translating it yields CASNPSGHHEQYF. Supplemented by reference TRBV5-1 and TRBJ2-7, the full variable domain reads KAGVTQTPRYLIKTRGQQVTLSCSPISGHRSVSWYQQTPGQGLQFLFEYFSETQRNKGNFPGRFSGRQFSNSRSEMNVSTLELGDSALYLCASNPSGHHEQYFGPGTRLTVT.

V gene TRBV25-1 combines with J gene TRBJ2-7; 14 bases are a match to TRBD2. The CDR3 consists of 17 residues. Germline trimming cut 6 bases from V and 5 bases from J; bases unmatched to any gene: 12. Germline V gene sequence: CDR1 MGHDK, CDR2 SYGVNS. CDR3 sequence reads: CASSPWGGTSGRNEQYF. The CDR3 DNA sequence: TGTGCCAGCAGCCCCTGGGGAGGGACTAGCGGGAGAAACGAGCAGTACTTC.

This chain connects TRBV24-1 to TRBJ1-2; D perhaps matches TRBD1 (6 bases). The CDR3 spans 15 residues. V shed 3 bases and J shed 8 bases, with 18 bases lying between them. Germline CDR1 and CDR2: KGHDR and SFDVKD. The CDR3 DNA sequence: TGTGCCACCAGTGATCCTGTACAGGGTTCTTGGGGCTACACCTTC. Its protein product is CATSDPVQGSWGYTF.

This clonotype was observed a handful of times. The genes are TRBV4-1 and TRBJ1-2; 10 nucleotides align to TRBD1. CDR1 and CDR2 from the germline V gene are MGHRA and YSYEKL. V was clipped by 1 base and J by 5 bases; unmatched bases: 7. The CDR3 has 16 amino acids. The CDR3 here is CASSQVRQGAPYGYTF. As DNA, the CDR3 is TGCGCCAGCAGCCAAGTTAGACAGGGGGCACCATATGGCTACACCTTC.

This clonotype has just a few counts. The CDR3 region is CASSEGGGPLNEQFF. CDR3 coding DNA: TGTGCCAGCAGCGAGGGAGGGGGGCCCCTCAATGAGCAGTTCTTC. The V gene is TRBV7-3, the J gene TRBJ2-1; weak D call: TRBD2 (7 bases). V gave up 5 bases and J gave up 6 bases, with 17 bases separating them. Looked up from germline, CDR1 is SGHTA and CDR2 is FQGTGA. CDR3 length: 15 residues.

This clonotype occurred many times. CDR3 coding DNA: TGTGCCAGCAGCTTACAGGCGGGAGAGACCCAGTACTTC. This sequence encodes CASSLQAGETQYF. The chain joins TRBV7-2 to TRBJ2-5, with D possibly matching TRBD2 (5 bases). CDR1 SGHTA and CDR2 FQGNSA come from the germline V gene. This CDR3 region has 13 residues. V lost 2 bases and J lost 4, with 8 bases in between.

This clonotype was observed a single time. The rearrangement links TRBV24-1 to TRBJ2-2; 8 positions match TRBD1. The V gene end was trimmed by 0 bases and the J gene end by 2 bases; junction bases not matched to a gene: 1. The CDR3 loop spans 16 amino acids. Germline assignment: CDR1 KGHDR and CDR2 SFDVKD. The CDR3: CATSDLDRGNTGELFF. The CDR3 coding sequence is TGTGCCACCAGTGATTTGGACAGGGGCAACACCGGGGAGCTGTTTTTT.

The rearrangement joins TRBV7-2 to TRBJ2-7, with no clear D. Germline CDR1 reads SGHTA; CDR2 reads FQGNSA. This CDR3 contains 14 residues. V shed 1 base and J shed 2 bases, with 9 bases lying between them. The CDR3 DNA sequence: TGTGCCAGCAGCTTAGTTGACGGACCCTACGAGCAGTACTTC. Protein product: CASSLVDGPYEQYF.

CDR3 region: CASSLASDYTF. The CDR3 nucleotides read TGTGCCAGCAGCCTCGCCAGTGACTACACCTTC. The V and J genes are TRBV7-9 and TRBJ1-2; D ambiguous. CDR1 and CDR2 from the germline V gene are SEHNR and FQNEAQ (reference sequence). V was cut by 5 bases and J by 10 bases, with 11 bases left in between. The CDR3 loop spans 11 amino acids.

The chain combines TRBV7-2 with TRBJ2-3; TRBD1 matches at 12 bases. Germline CDR1 reads SGHTA; CDR2 reads FQGNSA. Trimming at V came to 8 bases and at J to 2 bases, leaving 8 bases not matched to a gene. The CDR3 has 16 residues. The CDR3, as DNA: TGTGCCAGCCCCCTGGGGACAGGGGGCATCACAGATACGCAGTATTTT. Amino acid sequence: CASPLGTGGITDTQYF.